This T cell receptor beta chain appears in the sequencing data of a study of blood T cell repertoires in COVID-19 (dated by TCRdb to 2018 to 2021). The study in broad terms: Samples covering the acute and convalescent phases of COVID-19 were provided by collaborators in the United States, Italy and Spain. Samples came from the ongoing ImmuneRACE study (first 160 participants) plus 1,254 subjects from 6 global collaborators. A freely available public database, intended as a resource for researchers studying the immune response to SARS-CoV-2, is where the repertoires were released. Where available, HLA class I and class II types were obtained from metadata supplied by the sample provider rather than from assay-based typing. A de-identified subject ID, COVID-19 status, age in years and sex were almost always included in the sample metadata. The dataset comprised deeply sampled blood TCRbeta repertoires from subjects exposed to, actively infected with, or recovered from COVID-19. The prospective study material was composed of cDNA or gDNA derived from T cells, B-cell-depleted T cells, or PBMCs.

Notes on this clone: Its antigen specificity is not known. No qualities accompany the bases; no much larger clone lies one base away.

TCRbeta CDR3 regions were amplified from genomic DNA by means of the immunoSEQ Assay, a bias-controlled multiplex PCR. Processing in the source paper ran as follows. Within the assay, amplification of reference gene primers was used to estimate how many nucleated cells each sample contained. Sequence reads were collapsed and filtered to measure the absolute abundance of every unique TCRbeta CDR3 rearrangement. For each sample, productive Simpson clonality was calculated by taking the square root of Simpson's diversity index across productive rearrangements. This is the immuneACCESS table as TCRdb keeps it, with only in-frame sequences that have V and J called. A part of the clones is gone; compared with another copy, unresolved V genes explain less than half, and the rest is unexplained. V and J calls and clone size are given by that table; D and trimming were obtained from the DNA. The sample includes 350,000 to 450,000 clones, with nearly 90% observed a single time. The leading ten clones occupy approximately 1.5% of the sample.

Enrolling through a virtual design, the prospective study's participants ranged in age from roughly 18 to 90 years and lived across 24 United States geographic areas. To assign participants to cohorts, the prospective study relied on clinical history that participants themselves reported in a screening survey and a study questionnaire. For ImmuneRACE Cohort 3, a participant was defined as recovered based on two consecutive negative NP/OP PCR tests, clearance by a healthcare professional, or resolution of symptoms. In the prospective study, whole blood, serum and a nasopharyngeal or oropharyngeal swab were collected from each participant by mobile phlebotomists. Additional blood draws and questionnaires over an approximately 2-month period could optionally be provided by prospective study participants. Blood samples from the prospective study were shipped frozen or at room temperature prior to DNA extraction.

What the research found in general, with its limitations: The amount of clinical and demographic metadata varied by source and participant and was provided uncurated.

The CDR3 covers 15 residues, taking in both the cysteine and the phenylalanine. Of all the DNA, just the CDR3 is kept, 45 bases in frame from base 1. The CDR1 and CDR2 encoded by the germline V gene are SNHLY and FYNNEI. Trimming takes 6 bases off V and 2 bases off J; junction bases not matched to a gene: 9. The sequence came from a woman younger than 45 who had recovered from COVID-19. Source material: PBMCs or T cells enriched from blood (not recorded which). The V and J genes are TRBV2 and TRBJ2-5; TRBD2 matches 7 bases in the middle. CDR3 reads: CASRVLGTMQETQYF. The DNA reads as follows: TGTGCCAGCAGAGTGTTGGGGACTATGCAAGAGACCCAGTACTTC. The full variable domain, with segments outside the CDR3 supplied by the reference TRBV2 and TRBJ2-5 proteins, appears as EPEVTQTPSHQVTQMGQEVILRCVPISNHLYFYWYRQILGQKVEFLVSFYNNEISEKSEIFDDQFSVERPDGSNFTLKIRSTKLEDSAMYFCASRVLGTMQETQYFGPGTRLLVL.